What follows describes a single TCR beta chain. What it binds is unknown. Using its own MiXCR run on the reads, TCRdb lists one record per CDR3 protein. The sample shows around 430,000 distinct CDR3 sequences, about 44% of them seen only once. These data are taken from a study of T cell repertoires in cytomegalovirus infection. In the study overall: A matching HLA type, together with CMV infection, was signaled by public TCR beta signatures. Study-wide points: Cumulative public TCR beta family frequency identified carriers of CMV plus the relevant HLA. In two of eight donors, the top clonotype was HLA-C-restricted CMV-specific.

The CDR3 contains 16 residues. Trimming at V came to 5 bases and at J to 0 bases, leaving 5 bases not matched to a gene. Germline V gene lookup returns CDR1 MNHEY and CDR2 SVGAGI. The rearrangement joins TRBV6-5 to TRBJ2-1; TRBD1 agrees at 9 bases. The TCR sequence derives from a human donor in good health (CMV status not recorded). Some clones in this sample may be carry-over from other donors' samples. This material consisted of cultured PBMCs, taken from culture after CMV antigen stimulation. CDR3 sequence reads: CASSLQGAYSYNEQFF. The CDR3 nucleotides read TGTGCCAGCAGTCTACAGGGGGCCTACTCCTACAATGAGCAGTTCTTC.